A selection of T cell receptor beta chains follows, all from one sample in a study of beta chain features in type 1 diabetes. Repertoires were generated with immunoSEQ multiplex PCR, while TCRdb's copy carries only in-frame clones and drops some. Of roughly 340,000 clones in the sample, approximately 13% are singletons; the top ten hold 0.015%. The source material was naive CD4+ T cells from blood. These receptors came from a woman aged 18-29 years with type 1 diabetes. Each CDR3 is given without its conserved first and last residue.

v_call cdr3_aa
TRBV29-1 SVRQADEQY
TRBV6-6 ASRWDSQRETQY
TRBV30 AWRAGGIDEQY
TRBV5-1 ASSLGLAGGPHTDTQY
TRBV7-2 ASSFQRTENYGYT
TRBV5-4 ASSLYETQY
TRBV5-4 ASSQEGPYRPEY
TRBV4-3 ASSQDQGNYGYT
TRBV15 ATSRGTGAYNEQF
TRBV5-1 ASSPTGLNTEAF
TRBV7-6 ASSQGQLAKQY
TRBV5-1 ASSLGQEYNEQF
TRBV5-1 ASSLSGRLNTEAF
TRBV5-1 ASSNMGQALYEQY
TRBV4-2 ASSQGDSSLYGYT
TRBV5-1 ASSLVSGTYEQY
TRBV7-2 ASSFGLAPDTQY
TRBV11-3 ASRSTVHNEQF
TRBV18 ASSSTVNTEAF
TRBV7-2 ASSRGSSDNTGELF
TRBV11-2 ASSRSSDQEGEQY
TRBV10-3 AISAGTGVEQY
TRBV19 ASSTGGRSYEQY
TRBV5-1 ASSSAGDGTDTQY
TRBV6-5 ASSYQGNEQF
TRBV7-2 ASSLRSSRGNEQF
TRBV28 ASSLFRGEQY
TRBV5-4 ASSLVGTGQETQY
TRBV6-5 ASSPVSGSGQPQH
TRBV7-9 ASSRGGTEAF
TRBV5-1 ASSLATSGSSETQY
TRBV5-1 ASSLVSLKEVVF
TRBV6-6 ASSRTGRNTIY
TRBV6-5 ASAGYMNTEAF
TRBV29-1 SVRSGGRATDTQY
TRBV7-8 ASSLRSGRAQETQY
TRBV9 ASSPAIQGDGGDTQY
TRBV10-3 AISVGQRAYRGYT
TRBV11-2 ASSSYRGRSYNEQF
TRBV18 ASSLGQGTTEAF
TRBV7-9 ASSQSRTGLGNQPQH
TRBV7-2 ASSLVQRRQETQY
TRBV4-2 ASSQWTVTNEKLF
TRBV5-1 ASSRGQMNTEAF
TRBV11-2 ASSLPRRGNTGELF